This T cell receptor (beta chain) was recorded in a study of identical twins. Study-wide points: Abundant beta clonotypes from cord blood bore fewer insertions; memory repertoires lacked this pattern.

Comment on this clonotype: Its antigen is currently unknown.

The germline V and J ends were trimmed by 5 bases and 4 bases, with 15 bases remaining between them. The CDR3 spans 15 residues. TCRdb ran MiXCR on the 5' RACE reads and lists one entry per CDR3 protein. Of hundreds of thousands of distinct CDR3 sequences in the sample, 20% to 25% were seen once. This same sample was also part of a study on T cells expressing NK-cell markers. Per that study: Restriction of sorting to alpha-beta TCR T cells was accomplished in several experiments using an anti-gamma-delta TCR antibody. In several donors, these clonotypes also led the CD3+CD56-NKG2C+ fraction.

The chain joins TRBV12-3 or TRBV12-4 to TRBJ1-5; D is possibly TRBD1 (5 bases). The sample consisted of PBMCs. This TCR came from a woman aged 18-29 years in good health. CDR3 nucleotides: TGTGCCAGCAGTACCTCGGGACGGCCTAATCAGCCCCAGCATTTT. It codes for CASSTSGRPNQPQHF.